What follows are 30 T cell receptor beta chains derived from one specimen sequenced in a study of blood T cell repertoires in COVID-19. The table came from immunoSEQ multiplex PCR; TCRdb's copy has only in-frame clones and leaves some out. The repertoire holds some 95,000 clones, about 90% seen once, with about 4.5% in the top ten. Sequencing was performed on peripheral blood. These receptors originate from an older man with acute or convalescent COVID-19.

This rearrangement joins TRBV10-1 to TRBJ2-6, with 8 bases lining up with TRBD1. The CDR3 sequence is 19 residues long. V was pared by 10 bases and J by 0 bases, with 17 bases of the junction left unmatched. Per germline, CDR1 WNHNN and CDR2 SYGVQD (reference sequence). The CDR3: CANQSRQGFSPSGANVLTF. CDR3 nucleotide sequence: TGCGCCAACCAAAGTAGACAGGGGTTTTCCCCCTCTGGGGCCAACGTCCTGACTTTC.

The chain carries TRBV11-3 and TRBJ2-2; 10 bases are a match to TRBD2. Germline V lookup: CDR1 SGHNT, CDR2 YENEEA. With 5 bases clipped from V and 4 bases from J, the junction kept 10 bases outside the gene matches. This CDR3 is 17 amino acids long. Written as DNA, the CDR3 is TGTGCCAGCAGCCCTGGGGTAGCGGGGGGAACCACCGGGGAGCTGTTTTTT. Amino acids: CASSPGVAGGTTGELFF.

The chain links TRBV7-3 to TRBJ1-1, with D hard to call. This CDR3 has 13 amino acids. V was clipped by 2 bases and J by 3 bases, with 7 bases between them. The germline V gene encodes CDR1 SGHTA and CDR2 FQGTGA. The chain's CDR3 is CASSLGEHTEAFF. The CDR3, as DNA: TGTGCCAGCAGCTTAGGGGAGCACACTGAAGCTTTCTTT.

The genes are TRBV10-3 and TRBJ2-2; the match to TRBD1 covers 12 bases. The junction had 6 bases not matched to a gene; V was cut back by 3 bases and J by 7 bases. Germline V gene sequence: CDR1 ENHRY, CDR2 SYGVKD. The CDR3 totals 16 residues. CDR3 coding DNA: TGTGCCATCAGTGAACCGGGACAGGGGGCAGGCGGGGAGCTGTTTTTT. This codes for CAISEPGQGAGGELFF.

The V gene is TRBV6-5, the J gene TRBJ1-1, with D hard to call. The CDR3 has 13 residues. CDR1 is MNHEY, CDR2 SVGAGI, per germline. With 0 bases removed from V and 9 bases from J, the gap between germline ends came to 11 bases. The CDR3 sequence: CASSYSRGSQAFF. DNA for the CDR3: TGTGCCAGCAGTTACTCGAGAGGGAGTCAAGCTTTCTTT.

The chain couples TRBV6-4 to TRBJ2-1; TRBD2 aligns across 12 bases. The germline V gene encodes CDR1 MRHNA and CDR2 SNTAGT. The V and J ends lost 5 bases and 8 bases, in that order; junction bases with no gene match: 7. There are 15 residues in the CDR3. This CDR3 reads CASSPSSGGAHEQFF. CDR3 in DNA: TGTGCCAGCAGTCCTTCTAGCGGGGGGGCCCATGAGCAGTTCTTC.

The rearrangement links TRBV6-2 or TRBV6-3 to TRBJ1-4, with D possibly TRBD1 on 5 matching bases. The CDR3 consists of 16 residues. Trimming cost V 5 bases and J 4 bases, with 17 bases left between them. CDR1 and CDR2 from the germline V gene are MNHEY and SVGEGT. CDR3 DNA sequence: TGTGCCAGCAGTCGGCGCGGGGGTCCAAATAATGAAAAACTGTTTTTT. Its translation is CASSRRGGPNNEKLFF.

V and J are TRBV7-3 and TRBJ1-6, with a weak D call TRBD1 (5 bases). With 2 bases removed from V and 9 bases from J, the gap between germline ends came to 11 bases. This CDR3 has 14 amino acids. Per the germline V gene, CDR1 is SGHTA and CDR2 is FQGTGA. CDR3 region: CASSLRGVGSPLHF. CDR3 DNA sequence: TGTGCCAGCAGCTTACGGGGGGTCGGTTCACCCCTCCACTTT.

V and J are TRBV19 and TRBJ1-5, with 7 nucleotides matching TRBD1. The CDR3 totals 16 residues. Per germline, CDR1 LNHDA and CDR2 SQIVND (reference sequence). Trimming at V came to 5 bases and at J to 0 bases, leaving 7 bases not matched to a gene. This chain's CDR3 is CASSLGTAYSNQPQHF. CDR3 sequence (DNA): TGTGCCAGTAGTCTCGGGACAGCTTATAGCAATCAGCCCCAGCATTTT.

The chain combines TRBV3-1 (or the pseudogene TRBV3-2) with TRBJ1-1; no clear D gene. This CDR3 is 13 amino acids long. V dropped 2 bases and J dropped 0 bases, with 4 bases sitting between them. Germline values: CDR1 LGHDT, CDR2 YNNKEL (reference sequence). CDR3 DNA sequence: TGTGCCAGCAGCCAAAGCCTGAACACTGAAGCTTTCTTT. Amino acids: CASSQSLNTEAFF.

Worth noting for this clone: Other DNA sequences within the sample encode an identical CDR3. V is TRBV6-5 and J is TRBJ1-5, with TRBD1 identical over 10 bases. Germline lookup yields CDR1 MNHEY and CDR2 SVGAGI. The CDR3 covers 15 residues. J gave up 3 bases and V 4 bases, and 3 bases lay outside the gene matches. The CDR3 sequence is CASSSGQGINQPQHF. The CDR3 nucleotides read TGTGCCAGCAGTTCGGGACAGGGGATCAATCAGCCCCAGCATTTT.

The CDR3 coding sequence is TGTGCCAGCAGCCTGACTAGCGTGATGGACGAGCAGTACGTC. Residues: CASSLTSVMDEQYV. This chain links TRBV2 with TRBJ2-7; 8 nucleotides line up with TRBD2. There are 14 residues in the CDR3. The germline gives CDR1 SNHLY, CDR2 FYNNEI. With V trimmed by 6 bases and J by 5 bases, 9 bases remained unmatched.

The rearrangement joins TRBV30 to TRBJ1-1; 8 positions match TRBD1. The CDR3 covers 15 residues. With V trimmed by 0 bases and J by 3 bases, 6 bases remained unmatched. The germline gives CDR1 GTSNPN, CDR2 SVGIG (reference sequence). The CDR3 sequence is CAWSVSVQGDTEAFF. DNA of the CDR3: TGTGCCTGGAGTGTTAGTGTACAGGGGGACACTGAAGCTTTCTTT.

The rearrangement uses TRBV19 and TRBJ1-5; tentatively, D is TRBD1 (5 bases). CDR3 length: 14 residues. Looked up from germline, CDR1 is LNHDA and CDR2 is SQIVND (reference sequence). The V gene lost 4 bases and the J gene lost 7 bases, with 14 bases spanning the gap. The CDR3: CASSTQGVGQPQHF. The CDR3 nucleotides read TGTGCCAGTAGTACGCAGGGTGTCGGCCAGCCCCAGCATTTT.

V usage is TRBV2 and J usage is TRBJ2-1; tentatively, D is TRBD2 (6 bases). Germline lookup yields CDR1 SNHLY and CDR2 FYNNEI. This CDR3 has 17 residues. The V end was cut by 7 bases, the J end by 2 bases, with 21 bases between. The CDR3 DNA reads as TGTGCCAGCATTTTTAATGGTGAGACTAGAGCCTACAATGAGCAGTTCTTC. Its protein is CASIFNGETRAYNEQFF.

V gene TRBV5-6 combines with J gene TRBJ1-3; TRBD1 matches 7 bases. The CDR3 loop spans 15 amino acids. J gave up 2 bases and V 0 bases, and 2 bases lay outside the gene matches. Germline V gene lookup returns CDR1 SGHDT and CDR2 YYEEEE. Written as DNA, the CDR3 is TGTGCCAGCAGCTTGGTTACAGGGGCTGGAAACACCATATATTTT. Translating it yields CASSLVTGAGNTIYF.

The rearrangement uses TRBV10-3 and TRBJ1-2, with a tentative D call TRBD1 (5 bases). CDR3 length equals 14 residues. Trimming left V 3 bases short and J 4 bases short, with 12 bases between. CDR1 ENHRY and CDR2 SYGVKD come from the germline V gene. The CDR3 loop is CAISETAGPYGYTF. In nucleotides, the CDR3 is TGTGCCATCAGTGAAACGGCAGGGCCCTATGGCTACACCTTC.

The rearrangement uses TRBV19 and TRBJ1-2, with D possibly matching TRBD1 (5 bases). CDR1 is LNHDA and CDR2 is SQIVND in the germline V gene (reference sequence). V lost 9 bases and J 1 base, leaving 18 bases between the germline ends. The CDR3 is made up of 15 amino acids. CDR3 coding DNA: TGTGCCAGCAAGGGTTCGACAGATCTTAACTATGGCTACACCTTC. Protein: CASKGSTDLNYGYTF.

V and J are TRBV5-4 and TRBJ1-2; 7 positions match TRBD1. The V and J ends lost 3 bases and 0 bases, in that order; junction bases with no gene match: 11. Germline CDR1 reads SGHNT; CDR2 reads YYREEE (reference sequence). There are 17 residues in the CDR3. CDR3 loop: CASSSVWGQQSNYGYTF. CDR3 nucleotides: TGTGCCAGCAGCTCGGTTTGGGGACAGCAGTCTAACTATGGCTACACCTTC.

The chain recombines TRBV28 with TRBJ2-7, with 11 positions matching TRBD1. J was trimmed by 2 bases and V by 2 bases; bases with no gene match: 2. The CDR3 has 15 amino acids. Germline CDR1 is MDHEN and CDR2 is SYDVKM. The chain's CDR3 is CASSLGGQGAYEQYF. Here the CDR3 DNA reads TGTGCCAGCAGTTTAGGGGGACAGGGGGCCTACGAGCAGTACTTC.

The chain uses TRBV7-6 and TRBJ1-1; TRBD1 matches 7 bases. There are 18 residues in the CDR3. The ends lost 5 bases at V and 4 bases at J; junction bases unmatched: 19. CDR1 and CDR2 from the germline V gene are SGHVS and FNYEAQ. CDR3 sequence: CASSTDPGQTFRSTEAFF. DNA of the CDR3: TGTGCCAGCAGCACAGACCCGGGACAGACCTTCCGTAGCACTGAAGCTTTCTTT.

CDR3: CASSQQGSGYGYTF. DNA of the CDR3: TGTGCCAGCAGCCAACAGGGTAGTGGATATGGCTACACCTTC. This rearrangement joins TRBV6-5 to TRBJ1-2; possible D gene TRBD1, 6 bases. Per the germline V gene, CDR1 is MNHEY and CDR2 is SVGAGI. The length of the CDR3 is 14 residues. The V end lost 6 bases, the J end lost 5 bases, and 16 bases lay between the germline ends.

The V gene is TRBV28, the J gene TRBJ1-6; D is uncertain. Trimming stripped 2 bases from V and 1 base from J, with 9 bases between. Germline assignment: CDR1 MDHEN and CDR2 SYDVKM. This CDR3 contains 16 residues. CDR3 nucleotides: TGTGCCAGCAGTTTACTTGCAGTATCCTATAATTCACCCCTCCACTTT. It translates to CASSLLAVSYNSPLHF.

The chain combines TRBV7-9 with TRBJ1-2; TRBD1 matches 9 bases. The J segment lost 6 bases and the V segment lost 1 base, leaving 6 bases of the junction unmatched. Looked up from germline, CDR1 is SEHNR and CDR2 is FQNEAQ (reference sequence). CDR3 length: 15 amino acids. This CDR3 reads CASSLETGGSNGYTF. The CDR3 DNA reads TGTGCCAGCAGCTTAGAAACAGGGGGCAGTAATGGCTACACCTTC.

This clone was seen a single time. The DNA for the CDR3 is TGTGCCAGCAGCTCGAGGACTAGCGGGTACACCGGGGAGCTGTTTTTT. Amino acids: CASSSRTSGYTGELFF. The V call is TRBV9, the J call TRBJ2-2; 11 bases are shared with TRBD2. Germline V lookup: CDR1 SGDLS, CDR2 YYNGEE. This CDR3 spans 16 amino acids. V shed 4 bases and J 3 bases; nucleotides not matched to a gene: 5.

The chain has TRBV2 and TRBJ2-2; 9 bases fit TRBD1. There are 17 residues in the CDR3. Unmatched junction bases numbered 10, after V lost 3 bases and J lost 5 bases. Germline values: CDR1 SNHLY, CDR2 FYNNEI. CDR3 DNA sequence: TGTGCCAGCAGTGATTCCCGGCCAGGGACAGGGACCGGGGAGCTGTTTTTT. This translates into CASSDSRPGTGTGELFF. Full variable domain (rest looked up from reference TRBV2 and TRBJ2-2): EPEVTQTPSHQVTQMGQEVILRCVPISNHLYFYWYRQILGQKVEFLVSFYNNEISEKSEIFDDQFSVERPDGSNFTLKIRSTKLEDSAMYFCASSDSRPGTGTGELFFGEGSRLTVL.

A note on this clone: The sample contains more than one DNA sequence encoding this CDR3. The chain links TRBV27 to TRBJ1-2, with a tentative D call TRBD1 (6 bases). CDR3 size: 14 residues. With 3 bases removed from V and 2 bases from J, the gap between germline ends came to 10 bases. Germline CDR1 reads MNHEY; CDR2 reads SMNVEV (reference sequence). The CDR3 sequence is CASSLGQGNYGYTF. The CDR3, as DNA: TGTGCCAGCAGTTTGGGCCAGGGGAACTATGGCTACACCTTC.

V and J are TRBV29-1 and TRBJ1-2; D might be TRBD1 (6 bases). CDR1 and CDR2 from the germline V gene are SQVTM and ANQGSEA. The CDR3 runs 12 residues. Trimming stripped 3 bases from V and 6 bases from J, with 11 bases between. CDR3 amino acids: CSVETGTNGYTF. The CDR3 DNA is TGCAGCGTTGAGACAGGAACTAATGGCTACACCTTC. Full variable domain (outside the CDR3, taken from reference TRBV29-1 and TRBJ1-2): SAVISQKPSRDICQRGTSLTIQCQVDSQVTMMFWYRQQPGQSLTLIATANQGSEATYESGFVIDKFPISRPNLTFSTLTVSNMSPEDSSIYLCSVETGTNGYTFGSGTRLTVV.

The chain joins TRBV27 to TRBJ1-6, with a possible D match to TRBD1 (5 bases). Germline assignment: CDR1 MNHEY and CDR2 SMNVEV (reference sequence). Trimming shortened V by 0 bases and J by 8 bases, and 17 bases separated the two germline ends. This CDR3 comprises 17 residues. The CDR3 loop reads CASSLSSGTIVYSPLHF. In DNA, the CDR3 is TGTGCCAGCAGTTTATCAAGCGGGACGATCGTGTATTCACCCCTCCACTTT.

This chain connects TRBV18 to TRBJ2-3; 10 nucleotides line up with TRBD1. The ends lost 1 base at V and 4 bases at J; junction bases unmatched: 8. Per the germline V gene, CDR1 is KGHSH and CDR2 is LQKENI. There are 17 residues in the CDR3. The CDR3 region has the DNA TGTGCCAGCTCACCACGATTTGAGGGACAGGGGCCAGATACGCAGTATTTT. Its protein is CASSPRFEGQGPDTQYF.